These 27 T cell receptor beta chains came from one sample sequenced in a study of circulating tumor DNA in untreated peripheral T-cell lymphoma. Some clones are missing from TCRdb's copy, which holds only in-frame ones; the method was immunoSEQ multiplex PCR. The sample has 2,200 or so clones, 70% to 75% seen once. Source material: tumor tissue. The receptors here all came from a human donor with peripheral T-cell lymphoma.

This clone has more than one count but fewer than ten. The genes are TRBV11-3 and TRBJ1-2, with D perhaps TRBD1 (6 bases). This CDR3 has 15 residues. CDR1 is SGHNT and CDR2 is YENEEA in the germline V gene. Trimming took off 3 bases at V and 1 base at J, with 12 bases between the two ends. The DNA for the CDR3 is TGTGCCAGCAGCTTGATAGGGACACTTAACTATGGCTACACCTTC. Residues: CASSLIGTLNYGYTF.

The chain uses TRBV10-2 and TRBJ1-2; 12 nucleotides match TRBD1. CDR1 and CDR2 from the germline V gene are WSHSY and SAAADI. The CDR3 spans 14 residues. Losses at the gene ends were 8 bases for V and 8 bases for J; bases not matched to a gene: 9. CDR3 residues: CASGLGTGGDGYTF. As DNA, the CDR3 is TGCGCCAGCGGACTTGGGACAGGGGGCGACGGCTACACCTTC.

The rearrangement uses TRBV6-8 and TRBJ1-3; D gene unclear. Germline assignment: CDR1 MNHGY and CDR2 SAAAGT. The CDR3 runs to 12 residues. With 5 bases removed from V and 1 base from J, the gap between germline ends came to 3 bases. This CDR3 reads CASSQSGNTIYF. The CDR3 bases are TGTGCCAGCAGTCAGTCTGGAAACACCATATATTTT.

This clone appeared a few times. This chain joins TRBV11-3 and TRBJ1-2; 9 positions agree with TRBD1. CDR1 SGHNT and CDR2 YENEEA come from the germline V gene. The length of the CDR3 is 16 residues. With V trimmed by 5 bases and J by 6 bases, 13 bases remained unmatched. The CDR3 region is CASSLNRGTGNHGYTF. The CDR3, as DNA: TGTGCCAGCAGCCTTAACCGCGGGACAGGGAACCATGGCTACACCTTC.

V usage is TRBV6-8 and J usage is TRBJ1-2, with D possibly being TRBD1 (6 bases). The CDR3 length is 15 residues. Trimming stripped 6 bases from V and 5 bases from J, with 19 bases between. Germline-derived CDR1 and CDR2 are MNHGY and SAAAGT. CDR3 in amino acids: CASRKIGQLLYGYTF. Here the CDR3 DNA reads TGTGCCAGCAGGAAAATAGGACAGCTACTATATGGCTACACCTTC.

In its sample, this clone ranks as medium-sized. This sample includes further DNA sequences coding for the same CDR3. The rearrangement uses TRBV11-3 and TRBJ1-4, with 11 positions matching TRBD1. Trimming at V came to 1 base and at J to 5 bases, leaving 0 bases not matched to a gene. Germline V gene sequence: CDR1 SGHNT, CDR2 YENEEA. The CDR3 length is 15 residues. CDR3 sequence (DNA): TGTGCCAGCAGCTTAGGGGACAGGGGGAATGAAAAACTGTTTTTT. This encodes CASSLGDRGNEKLFF.

V and J are TRBV6-8 and TRBJ2-1, with 10 bases aligning to TRBD2. Germline CDR1 MNHGY, CDR2 SAAAGT. This CDR3 spans 16 amino acids. Germline trimming cut 0 bases from V and 5 bases from J; bases unmatched to any gene: 4. The CDR3: CASSYSVAGGHNEQFF. The CDR3, as DNA: TGTGCCAGCAGTTACTCTGTAGCGGGAGGACACAATGAGCAGTTCTTC.

This chain links TRBV4-1 with TRBJ2-7, with 8 bases lining up with TRBD1. This CDR3 is 17 amino acids long. Germline V gene lookup returns CDR1 MGHRA and CDR2 YSYEKL. J lost 5 bases, V lost 3 bases, and 15 bases had no gene match. The CDR3 coding sequence is TGCGCCAGCAGCCAGTCGGGTAGTGGACAGGGAAACAACGAGCAGTACTTC. As protein: CASSQSGSGQGNNEQYF.

The CDR3 sequence: CASSFRDSGNTIYF. CDR3 nucleotide sequence: TGTGCCAGCAGTTTTAGGGACTCTGGAAACACCATATATTTT. The V and J genes are TRBV28 and TRBJ1-3; D not certain. CDR3 size: 14 residues. V was shortened by 3 bases and J by 0 bases, with 6 bases between the two germline ends. Germline V lookup: CDR1 MDHEN, CDR2 SYDVKM.

This clone was observed a single time. The rearrangement uses TRBV18 and TRBJ2-5; D ambiguous. The germline V gene encodes CDR1 KGHSH and CDR2 LQKENI. CDR3 length equals 13 residues. V lost 5 bases to trimming and J lost 2 bases, with 9 bases between them. The CDR3 sequence is CASSYTVQETQYF. The CDR3 DNA is TGTGCCAGCTCATATACGGTACAAGAGACCCAGTACTTC.

By sample fraction, this clone is medium-sized. The chain links TRBV19 to TRBJ1-4, with TRBD1 matching 9 bases. The J segment lost 4 bases and the V segment lost 3 bases, leaving 3 bases of the junction unmatched. The length of the CDR3 is 15 residues. The germline CDR1 and CDR2 sequences are LNHDA and SQIVND (reference sequence). The CDR3 bases are TGTGCCAGTAGTATTTGGACAGGGGATAATGAAAAACTGTTTTTT. Translating gives CASSIWTGDNEKLFF.

The CDR3 nucleotides are TGTGCCACCAGCAGAGATCGTAAAGGGGATGCTAACTATGGCTACACCTTC. This codes for CATSRDRKGDANYGYTF. This chain connects TRBV15 to TRBJ1-2, with D perhaps matching TRBD1 (5 bases). Germline CDR1 is LNHNV and CDR2 is YYDKDF (reference sequence). CDR3 length: 17 residues. Deletions cut 0 bases from V and 0 bases from J, with 14 bases between.

The chain couples TRBV15 to TRBJ2-5, with D uncertain. Per the germline V gene, CDR1 is LNHNV and CDR2 is YYDKDF (reference sequence). Deletions cut 1 base from V and 4 bases from J, with 10 bases between. CDR3 size: 14 residues. The CDR3 sequence is CATSRAGSLETQYF. DNA for the CDR3: TGTGCCACCAGCAGAGCGGGCAGCCTAGAGACCCAGTACTTC.

The chain uses TRBV23-1 and TRBJ1-4; a possible D gene is TRBD1 (6 bases). TRBV23-1 is filed as an ORF, its function uncertain. V was trimmed by 6 bases and J by 8 bases, leaving 13 bases between them. The CDR3 runs 13 residues. CDR3 bases: TGCGCCAGCAGCTTGGGGGCTCGGGAAAAACTGTTTTTT. Translating it yields CASSLGAREKLFF.

The rearrangement joins TRBV19 to TRBJ1-1; D unclear. CDR1 and CDR2 (germline): LNHDA, SQIVND (reference sequence). V lost 7 bases and J lost 8, with 32 bases in between. The CDR3 runs 18 residues. The CDR3 sequence: CASTIKIGVNYGAEEAFF. In DNA form, the CDR3 reads TGTGCCAGTACCATAAAGATCGGCGTAAATTATGGCGCTGAAGAAGCTTTCTTT.

This clone has only one observation. The chain recombines TRBV5-1 with TRBJ2-1; weak D call: TRBD2 (5 bases). Germline V gene data show CDR1 as SGHRS and CDR2 as YFSETQ. The length of the CDR3 is 14 residues. With 4 bases removed from V and 0 bases from J, the gap between germline ends came to 8 bases. The CDR3 protein is CASSREHSYNEQFF. In nucleotides, the CDR3 is TGCGCCAGCAGCCGGGAACACTCCTACAATGAGCAGTTCTTC.

In its sample, this clone was seen once. V and J are TRBV4-1 and TRBJ2-1; D remains ambiguous. The V and J ends lost 0 bases and 2 bases respectively, with 2 bases between them. The CDR3 runs to 13 residues. Germline V gene data show CDR1 as MGHRA and CDR2 as YSYEKL. CDR3 nucleotide sequence: TGCGCCAGCAGCCAAGAAACCTACAATGAGCAGTTCTTC. Amino acid sequence: CASSQETYNEQFF.

The chain is built from TRBV19 and TRBJ2-3; 9 bases align to TRBD1. The CDR3 is made up of 15 amino acids. V was clipped by 4 bases and J by 2 bases; unmatched bases: 4. Germline loops: CDR1 LNHDA, CDR2 SQIVND (reference sequence). The CDR3 DNA reads as TGTGCCAGTAGTACTTGGACAGGGGTCACAGATACGCAGTATTTT. Protein sequence: CASSTWTGVTDTQYF.

The rearrangement links TRBV19 to TRBJ2-3, with D perhaps matching TRBD2 (5 bases). V lost 5 bases, J lost 0 bases, and 12 bases lay in between. This CDR3 contains 15 residues. Germline CDR1 reads LNHDA; CDR2 reads SQIVND (reference sequence). The CDR3 nucleotides are TGTGCCAGTAGTGCGTGGACGGGGAGCACAGATACGCAGTATTTT. Protein: CASSAWTGSTDTQYF. Filled out from reference TRBV19 and TRBJ2-3, the complete variable domain reads DGGITQSPKYLFRKEGQNVTLSCEQNLNHDAMYWYRQDPGQGLRLIYYSQIVNDFQKGDIAEGYSVSREKKESFPLTVTSAQKNPTAFYLCASSAWTGSTDTQYFGPGTRLTVL.

This clone has only a few counts. This rearrangement joins TRBV29-1 to TRBJ2-1, with unresolved D. The V end lost 4 bases, the J end lost 6 bases, and 10 bases lay between the germline ends. CDR1 and CDR2 from the germline V gene are SQVTM and ANQGSEA. The CDR3 is made up of 12 amino acids. CDR3 sequence: CSVGSRFNEQFF. The CDR3 DNA reads TGCAGCGTTGGTTCGCGGTTCAATGAGCAGTTCTTC.

This chain links TRBV11-3 with TRBJ2-6; D is unclear. V was trimmed by 4 bases and J by 0 bases, leaving 7 bases between them. CDR1 SGHNT and CDR2 YENEEA come from the germline V gene. CDR3 length equals 15 residues. In nucleotides, the CDR3 is TGTGCCAGCAGCTGGGCGACCTCTGGGGCCAACGTCCTGACTTTC. This encodes CASSWATSGANVLTF.

The chain uses TRBV15 and TRBJ1-1; 10 bases match TRBD1. Germline loops: CDR1 LNHNV, CDR2 YYDKDF (reference sequence). Trimming cost V 0 bases and J 6 bases; bases outside gene matches: 7. CDR3 length: 16 amino acids. This chain's CDR3 is CATSRDVGQGFPEAFF. The CDR3 DNA reads as TGTGCCACCAGCAGAGATGTGGGACAGGGGTTCCCTGAAGCTTTCTTT. The variable domain in full, completed from reference TRBV15 and TRBJ1-1, reads DAMVIQNPRYQVTQFGKPVTLSCSQTLNHNVMYWYQQKSSQAPKLLFHYYDKDFNNEADTPDNFQSRRPNTSFCFLDIRSPGLGDTAMYLCATSRDVGQGFPEAFFGQGTRLTVV.

The chain carries TRBV6-8 and TRBJ2-5; the match to TRBD2 covers 9 bases. The CDR3 runs to 13 residues. V shed 6 bases and J 3 bases; nucleotides not matched to a gene: 2. The germline CDR1 and CDR2 sequences are MNHGY and SAAAGT. CDR3 protein: CASRRLAEETQYF. DNA of the CDR3: TGTGCCAGCAGGAGACTAGCGGAAGAGACCCAGTACTTC.

The chain is built from TRBV10-2 and TRBJ1-3; D is undetermined. V dropped 1 base and J dropped 0 bases, with 10 bases sitting between them. Germline CDR1 WSHSY, CDR2 SAAADI. This CDR3 contains 16 residues. The CDR3 is CASSEWAVSSGNTIYF. CDR3 DNA: TGCGCCAGCAGTGAGTGGGCGGTGAGCTCTGGAAACACCATATATTTT.

Note on this clone: Compared with germline, one end of the junction differs, possibly owing to a read error. The chain joins TRBV6-8 to TRBJ2-7; 7 positions match TRBD1. Germline assignment: CDR1 MNHGY and CDR2 SAAAGT. This CDR3 is built from 12 residues. The CDR3 sequence: CAISGDSHEQYF. DNA of the CDR3: TGTGCCATCAGTGGGGACAGCCACGAGCAGTACTTC.

The rearrangement links TRBV11-3 to TRBJ2-7, with D possibly TRBD1 on 5 matching bases. This CDR3 spans 15 amino acids. The germline gives CDR1 SGHNT, CDR2 YENEEA. V gave up 4 bases and J gave up 3 bases, with 16 bases separating them. The CDR3 region is CASSWGSAKGYEQYF. In nucleotides, the CDR3 is TGTGCCAGCAGCTGGGGCTCCGCGAAAGGCTACGAGCAGTACTTC.

The chain combines TRBV25-1 with TRBJ2-7; D is tentatively TRBD1 or TRBD2 (5 bases each). The V gene lost 3 bases and the J gene lost 0 bases, with 9 bases spanning the gap. This CDR3 contains 14 residues. Germline V gene sequence: CDR1 MGHDK, CDR2 SYGVNS. In DNA, the CDR3 is TGTGCCAGCAGTGAGGGACGGAACTCCTACGAGCAGTACTTC. Translating it yields CASSEGRNSYEQYF.